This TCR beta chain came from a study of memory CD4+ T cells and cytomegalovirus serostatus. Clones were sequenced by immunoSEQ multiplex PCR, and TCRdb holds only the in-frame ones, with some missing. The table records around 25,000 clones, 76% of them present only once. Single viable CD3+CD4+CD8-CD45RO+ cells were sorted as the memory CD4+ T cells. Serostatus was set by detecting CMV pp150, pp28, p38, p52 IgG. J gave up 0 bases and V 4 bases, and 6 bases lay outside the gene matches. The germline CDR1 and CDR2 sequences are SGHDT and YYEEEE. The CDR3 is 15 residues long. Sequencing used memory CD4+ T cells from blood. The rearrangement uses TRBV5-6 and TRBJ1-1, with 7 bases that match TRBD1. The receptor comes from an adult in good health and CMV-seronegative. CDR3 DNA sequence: TGTGCCAGCAGCGTACAGGGGCGGGTGAACACTGAAGCTTTCTTT. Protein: CASSVQGRVNTEAFF.